This passage covers 24 T cell receptor beta chains from one sample sequenced in a study of long-term antiretroviral therapy in people with HIV. Assay version v3.0 of immunoSEQ was used, and it was run at survey level. The data were produced by immunoSEQ multiplex PCR, yet TCRdb's version contains in-frame clones alone and is incomplete. This table has more than 15,000 clones, around 80% appearing once. The sequenced sample was unsorted PBMCs, obtained at the start of antiretroviral therapy, before treatment. Receptors originate from a woman aged 40 to 55 with HIV.

This chain connects TRBV7-2 to TRBJ1-4; D is possibly TRBD1 (5 bases). The V end lost 0 bases, the J end lost 8 bases, and 16 bases lay between the germline ends. The CDR3 length is 16 residues. Per the germline V gene, CDR1 is SGHTA and CDR2 is FQGNSA. CDR3 nucleotides: TGTGCCAGCAGCTTAGCTAACCGTTGGGGGAGGGAAAAACTGTTTTTT. This gives the protein CASSLANRWGREKLFF.

This clone was found a few times. This rearrangement joins TRBV19 to TRBJ1-3, with a possible D match to TRBD1 (5 bases). CDR1 and CDR2 (germline): LNHDA, SQIVND (reference sequence). The CDR3 covers 16 residues. V was shortened by 5 bases and J by 0 bases, with 14 bases between the two germline ends. The CDR3 is CASSFGTASSGNTIYF. The CDR3 region has the DNA TGTGCCAGTAGTTTTGGGACGGCGAGCTCTGGAAACACCATATATTTT.

With regard to this clone: A read error may account for a junction end that differs from germline. V gene TRBV5-4 combines with J gene TRBJ2-5, with D hard to call. Germline V gene sequence: CDR1 SGHNT, CDR2 YYREEE (reference sequence). The CDR3 covers 13 residues. Here the CDR3 DNA reads TGTGCCAGCAGCATGGACGGCGCGCGGACCCAGCACTTC. It translates to CASSMDGARTQHF.

The chain has TRBV28 and TRBJ1-1; no clear D gene. Trimming left V 10 bases short and J 7 bases short, with 19 bases between. CDR3 length: 13 residues. Germline values: CDR1 MDHEN, CDR2 SYDVKM. The CDR3 coding sequence is TGTGCCACCGTTAATACCGGGGTGGGTGAAGCTTTCTTT. Translated, it gives CATVNTGVGEAFF.

The chain uses TRBV7-9 and TRBJ2-1, with 15 bases identical to TRBD2. V shed 5 bases and J 4 bases; nucleotides not matched to a gene: 6. Germline V lookup: CDR1 SEHNR, CDR2 FQNEAQ (reference sequence). The CDR3 length is 17 residues. The CDR3: CASSNPGLAGGYNEQFF. The CDR3 region has the DNA TGTGCCAGCAGCAACCCCGGACTAGCGGGGGGGTACAATGAGCAGTTCTTC. The whole variable domain, filled in from reference TRBV7-9 and TRBJ2-1, reads DTGVSQNPRHKITKRGQNVTFRCDPISEHNRLYWYRQTLGQGPEFLTYFQNEAQLEKSRLLSDRFSAERPKGSFSTLEIQRTEQGDSAMYLCASSNPGLAGGYNEQFFGPGTRLTVL.

The chain recombines TRBV7-2 with TRBJ2-7; D assignment may be TRBD1 or TRBD2 (6 bases each). In germline, CDR1 is SGHTA, CDR2 FQGNSA. CDR3 length: 14 residues. V was trimmed by 1 base and J by 3 bases, leaving 10 bases between them. CDR3 in DNA: TGTGCCAGCAGCTTAGGCGGGACAAACTACGAGCAGTACTTC. Translating gives CASSLGGTNYEQYF.

The rearrangement links TRBV27 to TRBJ1-2; perhaps TRBD1 as D (5 bases). The CDR3 has 15 amino acids. Germline assignment: CDR1 MNHEY and CDR2 SMNVEV (reference sequence). Trimming removed 8 bases from V and 0 bases from J, with 16 bases in between. The CDR3 nucleotides read TGTGCCAGCTCCATAGGGGCACCGTCTAACTATGGCTACACCTTC. It codes for CASSIGAPSNYGYTF.

J is TRBJ1-3 and V is TRBV6-1; D unresolved. The V end was cut by 3 bases, the J end by 2 bases, with 8 bases between. Looked up from germline, CDR1 is MNHNS and CDR2 is SASEGT. The CDR3 has 14 residues. CDR3: CASSEAVPGNTIYF. CDR3 coding DNA: TGTGCCAGCAGTGAGGCAGTCCCTGGAAACACCATATATTTT.

This clone was observed a handful of times. The rearrangement links TRBV28 to TRBJ2-7; TRBD1 aligns across 7 bases. The germline V gene encodes CDR1 MDHEN and CDR2 SYDVKM. The V gene end was trimmed by 5 bases and the J gene end by 6 bases; junction bases not matched to a gene: 7. The CDR3 extends over 13 amino acids. The CDR3 sequence: CASSTRQGLEQYF. As DNA, the CDR3 is TGTGCCAGCAGTACCCGACAGGGCCTCGAGCAGTACTTC.

The table lists this clone with a count of one. This rearrangement joins TRBV28 to TRBJ1-3; TRBD1 matches at 8 bases. The CDR3 loop spans 19 amino acids. With V trimmed by 6 bases and J by 4 bases, 20 bases remained unmatched. CDR1 and CDR2 (germline): MDHEN, SYDVKM. DNA of the CDR3: TGTGCCAGCAGGCTAGTCCGGGACAGGACATCTCGGACCGGAAACACCATATATTTT. Protein product: CASRLVRDRTSRTGNTIYF.

The chain joins TRBV5-6 to TRBJ1-1; D remains ambiguous. The germline V and J ends were trimmed by 2 bases and 8 bases, with 13 bases remaining between them. Germline loops: CDR1 SGHDT, CDR2 YYEEEE. This CDR3 comprises 13 residues. This CDR3 reads CASSLSHGREAFF. In nucleotides, the CDR3 is TGTGCCAGCAGCTTAAGTCACGGCAGAGAAGCTTTCTTT.

The rearrangement links TRBV19 to TRBJ1-1; 9 bases agree with TRBD1. With 10 bases clipped from V and 4 bases from J, the junction kept 7 bases outside the gene matches. The CDR3 is 13 amino acids. Germline CDR1 and CDR2: LNHDA and SQIVND (reference sequence). CDR3 region: CATRTGEGTEAFF. The CDR3 bases are TGTGCCACCCGGACAGGGGAAGGCACTGAAGCTTTCTTT.

The chain combines TRBV6-5 with TRBJ2-5; 11 positions match TRBD1. Germline V gene sequence: CDR1 MNHEY, CDR2 SVGAGI. This CDR3 is 12 amino acids long. V lost 6 bases, J lost 13 bases, and 7 bases stayed unmatched. CDR3 in amino acids: CASRRTGGAMYF. The CDR3 nucleotides are TGTGCCAGCAGACGGACAGGGGGCGCGATGTACTTC.

V usage is TRBV18 and J usage is TRBJ2-7; D possibly corresponds to TRBD1 (6 bases). The germline V and J ends were trimmed by 3 bases and 4 bases, with 16 bases remaining between them. Germline loops: CDR1 KGHSH, CDR2 LQKENI. The CDR3 spans 15 residues. The CDR3, as DNA: TGTGCCAGCTCACCGCAAGACAGGCGGCGTTACGAGCAGTACTTC. As protein: CASSPQDRRRYEQYF.

This clone showed up just a few times. This chain connects TRBV5-6 to TRBJ1-5; 8 nucleotides match TRBD1. V was pared by 2 bases and J by 3 bases, with 4 bases of the junction left unmatched. This CDR3 contains 15 residues. From germline, CDR1 is SGHDT and CDR2 YYEEEE. CDR3 sequence (DNA): TGTGCCAGCAGCTTCCGGGACAGGCCCAATCAGCCCCAGCATTTT. It encodes CASSFRDRPNQPQHF.

The chain employs TRBV6-1 and TRBJ2-2; D perhaps matches TRBD1 (5 bases). CDR3 size: 14 residues. V lost 1 base to trimming and J lost 8 bases, with 11 bases between them. The germline CDR1 and CDR2 sequences are MNHNS and SASEGT. The CDR3 DNA sequence: TGTGCCAGCAGTGAAGGGCCAGGGCAGGGGGAGCTGTTTTTT. Its protein product is CASSEGPGQGELFF.

The V call is TRBV28, the J call TRBJ1-6, with 7 bases identical to TRBD1. J lost 13 bases, V lost 5 bases, and 11 bases had no gene match. This CDR3 spans 14 amino acids. Germline V CDR1 and CDR2: MDHEN, SYDVKM. CDR3 loop: CASSPWDSGGPLHF. The CDR3 DNA sequence: TGTGCCAGCAGTCCTTGGGACAGCGGGGGGCCCCTCCACTTT.

The chain has TRBV7-2 and TRBJ1-2; weak D call: TRBD1 (5 bases). Germline CDR1 and CDR2: SGHTA and FQGNSA. V was shortened by 3 bases and J by 5 bases, with 19 bases between the two germline ends. This CDR3 contains 16 residues. CDR3 loop: CASSFGPIRGGYGYTF. In DNA form, the CDR3 reads TGTGCCAGCAGCTTCGGCCCAATTCGGGGCGGTTATGGCTACACCTTC.

The rearrangement links TRBV7-3 to TRBJ2-3; tentatively, D is TRBD2 (5 bases). Germline CDR1 and CDR2: SGHTA and FQGTGA. The V end was cut by 8 bases, the J end by 0 bases, with 9 bases between. This CDR3 is built from 13 residues. The CDR3 sequence is CASREPSTDTQYF. CDR3 in DNA: TGTGCCAGCCGGGAACCTAGCACAGATACGCAGTATTTT.

This chain uses TRBV5-4 with TRBJ1-4; possibly TRBD1 for D (6 bases). CDR1 SGHNT and CDR2 YYREEE come from the germline V gene (reference sequence). V was trimmed by 4 bases and J by 5 bases, leaving 9 bases between them. The CDR3 sequence is 13 residues long. CDR3 DNA sequence: TGTGCCAGCAGCACACAGGGAAATGAAAAACTGTTTTTT. As protein: CASSTQGNEKLFF.

The gene calls are TRBV6-5 and TRBJ1-2; D might be TRBD1 (5 bases). This CDR3 has 15 amino acids. Per the germline V gene, CDR1 is MNHEY and CDR2 is SVGAGI. Between the trimmed V and J ends, which lost 3 bases and 3 bases, there was a span of 14 bases. In DNA, the CDR3 is TGTGCCAGCAGTTATGGGGGTTGGCGCGACTATGGCTACACCTTC. Amino acids: CASSYGGWRDYGYTF.

CDR3 bases: TGTGCCAGCAGCTTATGGGGTAGCACTGAAGCTTTCTTT. It codes for CASSLWGSTEAFF. The chain combines TRBV7-2 with TRBJ1-1; D not certain. CDR3 length equals 13 residues. Germline lookup yields CDR1 SGHTA and CDR2 FQGNSA. Trimming stripped 2 bases from V and 4 bases from J, with 8 bases between.

The chain uses TRBV11-2 and TRBJ2-1, with D hard to call. The germline V gene encodes CDR1 SGHAT and CDR2 FQNNGV. V dropped 3 bases and J dropped 7 bases, with 22 bases sitting between them. The CDR3 length is 17 residues. The CDR3 DNA is TGTGCCAGCAGCTTCTGGGCAGGCCCGACTCATTGGAATGAGCAGTTCTTC. Translated: CASSFWAGPTHWNEQFF.

The CDR3 loop is CASSETLRTRSGTEAFF. DNA for the CDR3: TGTGCCAGCAGTGAGACACTTCGTACTAGATCGGGCACTGAAGCTTTCTTT. The rearrangement joins TRBV25-1 to TRBJ1-1; D gene ambiguous. In germline, CDR1 is MGHDK, CDR2 SYGVNS. Trimming removed 3 bases from V and 4 bases from J, with 21 bases in between. The CDR3 has 17 amino acids.